This TCR beta chain was sequenced during a study of Ad26.COV2.S vaccination and SARS-CoV-2 variants. This clone has a single count. Sequencing used immunoSEQ multiplex PCR; TCRdb keeps in-frame clones, though not all of them. The table records 300,000 to 450,000 clones, more than 75% of them present only once. The CDR3 has 16 amino acids. Germline lookup yields CDR1 SGHRS and CDR2 YFSETQ. V was cut by 1 base and J by 3 bases, with 16 bases left in between. The treatment here: roughly 20 received Ad26.COV2.S at low or high dose, single or two shots; 5 received placebo; per-sample allocation not given. After the first vaccine or placebo injection, samples were drawn on day 63.

This TCR was recovered from a person between 18 and 65 years old who received the Ad26.COV2.S COVID-19 vaccine or a placebo. Sequenced here: peripheral blood, sampled in a trial of Ad26.COV2.S vaccine versus placebo. V gene TRBV5-1 combines with J gene TRBJ1-2; a possible D gene is TRBD1 (5 bases). Here the CDR3 DNA reads TGCGCCAGCAGCTTGTTCTCCGGGACGTCTGACTATGGCTACACCTTC. Protein: CASSLFSGTSDYGYTF.